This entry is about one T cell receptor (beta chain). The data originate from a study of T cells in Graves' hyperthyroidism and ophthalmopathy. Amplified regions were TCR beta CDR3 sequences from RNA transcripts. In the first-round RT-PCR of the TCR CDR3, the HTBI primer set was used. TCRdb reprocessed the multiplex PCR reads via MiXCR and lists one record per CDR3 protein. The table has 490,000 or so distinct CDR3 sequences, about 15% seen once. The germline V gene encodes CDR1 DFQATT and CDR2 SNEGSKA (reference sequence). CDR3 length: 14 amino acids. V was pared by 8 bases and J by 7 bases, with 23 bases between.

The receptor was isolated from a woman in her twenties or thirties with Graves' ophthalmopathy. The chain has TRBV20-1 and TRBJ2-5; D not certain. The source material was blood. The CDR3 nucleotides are TGCAGTCCTAAGTCCTCCACCAGTTTTGGGACCCAGTACTTC. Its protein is CSPKSSTSFGTQYF.